The T cell receptor (beta chain) described here comes from a study of blood T cell repertoires in COVID-19. Some clones are missing from TCRdb's copy, which holds only in-frame ones; the method was immunoSEQ multiplex PCR. The sample contains fewer than 200,000 clones, 92% of which appear only once. The CDR3 runs 17 residues. Germline CDR1 is LNHNV and CDR2 is YYDKDF (reference sequence). The V gene end was trimmed by 0 bases and the J gene end by 6 bases; junction bases not matched to a gene: 11. The chain has TRBV15 and TRBJ1-5; 7 bases line up with TRBD1. The clonotype comes from a man younger than 45 with COVID-19, enrolled during active disease. Sequencing was done on a sample of peripheral blood. In DNA form, the CDR3 reads TGTGCCACCAGCAGAGATAGGGTCAAGACAGGGATTCAGCCCCAGCATTTT. Protein product: CATSRDRVKTGIQPQHF.